Described below is a single TCR beta chain sequence and its context. The data derive from a study of yellow fever vaccine responses in identical twins. Germline V gene lookup returns CDR1 SEHNR and CDR2 FQNEAQ (reference sequence). The CDR3 covers 13 residues. The V end lost 0 bases, the J end lost 3 bases, and 6 bases lay between the germline ends. TCRdb passed the RT-PCR reads through MiXCR, listing each CDR3 protein once. The data hold about 13,000 distinct CDR3 sequences, with approximately 84% observed a single time. This sequence originates from a young woman who received the yellow fever vaccine. This sequence joins TRBV7-9 and TRBJ2-7; D gene ambiguous. Sample: T cells from blood (PBMCs), unsorted or a sorted subset (not recorded which), taken before or after yellow fever vaccination (not recorded which). CDR3 DNA sequence: TGTGCCAGCAGCTTAGCGGTAAGCTACGAGCAGTACTTC. Protein product: CASSLAVSYEQYF.